What follows are 5 T cell receptor beta chains derived from one specimen sequenced in a study of multiple sclerosis patients with progressive multifocal leukoencephalopathy. The assay was immunoSEQ multiplex PCR, and TCRdb's table has in-frame clones only and misses some. Here the sample spans 25,000 to 30,000 clones, 88% being singletons. Time point indicated: before natalizumab initiation. The sequencing input was PBMCs. These receptors were obtained from a human donor with multiple sclerosis.

The chain recombines TRBV5-4 with TRBJ2-7; 9 bases fit TRBD1. Looked up from germline, CDR1 is SGHNT and CDR2 is YYREEE (reference sequence). Germline trimming cut 4 bases from V and 1 base from J; bases unmatched to any gene: 6. The CDR3 spans 15 residues. CDR3 nucleotides: TGTGCCAGCAGCGGACAGGGGAGGGATTCCTACGAGCAGTACTTC. Amino acid sequence: CASSGQGRDSYEQYF.

Only one count was recorded for this clone. This chain connects TRBV4-3 to TRBJ1-6, with 7 bases identical to TRBD1. Germline loops: CDR1 LGHNA, CDR2 YSLEER. The CDR3 loop spans 15 amino acids. J gave up 13 bases and V 3 bases, and 12 bases lay outside the gene matches. DNA for the CDR3: TGCGCCAGCAGCCACAACACAGGGGACGCCCTTCCCCTCCACTTT. It codes for CASSHNTGDALPLHF.

This clone came up a few times. This chain links TRBV7-2 with TRBJ2-1; D call uncertain. With 5 bases removed from V and 4 bases from J, the gap between germline ends came to 9 bases. Germline V gene data show CDR1 as SGHTA and CDR2 as FQGNSA. This CDR3 contains 13 residues. The chain's CDR3 is CASSNLAYNEQFF. For the CDR3, the DNA is TGTGCCAGCAGCAACCTGGCATACAATGAGCAGTTCTTC.

The rearrangement uses TRBV7-3 and TRBJ1-6; D not certain. The length of the CDR3 is 13 residues. Germline assignment: CDR1 SGHTA and CDR2 FQGTGA. Deletions cut 2 bases from V and 4 bases from J, with 3 bases between. The CDR3 DNA reads TGTGCCAGCAGCTTAGGGTATAATTCACCCCTCCACTTT. The encoded protein is CASSLGYNSPLHF.

This chain links TRBV28 with TRBJ2-4, with 7 bases that match TRBD1. Losses at the gene ends were 7 bases for V and 6 bases for J; bases not matched to a gene: 12. This CDR3 has 15 amino acids. Germline CDR1 MDHEN, CDR2 SYDVKM. This CDR3 reads CASTPHRGRGNIQYF. The CDR3, as DNA: TGTGCCAGCACCCCCCACAGGGGCCGGGGAAACATTCAGTACTTC.